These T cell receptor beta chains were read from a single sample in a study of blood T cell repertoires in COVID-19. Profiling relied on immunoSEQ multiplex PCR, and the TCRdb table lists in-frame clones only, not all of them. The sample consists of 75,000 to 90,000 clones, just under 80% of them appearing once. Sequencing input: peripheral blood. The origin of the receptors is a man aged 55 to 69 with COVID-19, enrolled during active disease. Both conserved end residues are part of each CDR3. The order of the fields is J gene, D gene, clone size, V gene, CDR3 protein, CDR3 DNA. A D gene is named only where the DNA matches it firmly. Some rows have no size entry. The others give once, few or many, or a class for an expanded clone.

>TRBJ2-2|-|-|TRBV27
CASSRDRRNTGELFF
TGTGCCAGCAGTAGAGACAGGAGGAACACCGGGGAGCTGTTTTTT
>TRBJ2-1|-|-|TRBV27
CASSSPISPNSYNEQFF
TGTGCCAGCAGTTCTCCCATTTCCCCTAACTCCTACAATGAGCAGTTCTTC
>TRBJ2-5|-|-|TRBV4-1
CASSQDRGQGSRLETQYF
TGCGCCAGCAGCCAAGATCGGGGCCAGGGGAGCCGGCTAGAGACCCAGTACTTC
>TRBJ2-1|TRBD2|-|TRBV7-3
CASSSGLAGAQFF
TGTGCCAGCAGCTCGGGACTAGCGGGCGCCCAGTTCTTC
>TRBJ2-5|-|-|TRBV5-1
CASSPQGQETQYF
TGCGCCAGCAGCCCCCAGGGTCAAGAGACCCAGTACTTC
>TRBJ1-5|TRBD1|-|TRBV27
CASSPDRAGGLNSNQPQHF
TGTGCCAGCAGTCCTGATCGGGCAGGGGGCCTTAATAGCAATCAGCCCCAGCATTTT
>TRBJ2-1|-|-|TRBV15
CATSPAQGIPGNEQFF
TGTGCCACCAGCCCCGCCCAGGGGATCCCGGGGAATGAGCAGTTCTTC
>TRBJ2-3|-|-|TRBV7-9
CASSSGGGLGTDTQYF
TGTGCCAGCAGCTCGGGCGGGGGCCTCGGCACAGATACGCAGTATTTT
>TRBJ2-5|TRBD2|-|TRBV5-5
CASSLPSGGEETQYF
TGTGCCAGCAGCCTGCCGTCGGGAGGGGAAGAGACCCAGTACTTC
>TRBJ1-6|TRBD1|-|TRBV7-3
CASSPGTGWDSPLHF
TGTGCCAGCAGCCCCGGGACAGGGTGGGACTCACCCCTCCACTTT
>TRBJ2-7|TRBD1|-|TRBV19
CASSATGGEQYF
TGTGCCAGTAGTGCAACAGGGGGCGAGCAGTACTTC
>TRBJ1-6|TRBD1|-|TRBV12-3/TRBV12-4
CASSRQGNSPLHF
TGTGCCAGCAGTAGACAGGGAAATTCACCCCTCCACTTT
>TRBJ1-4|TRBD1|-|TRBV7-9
CASSLSQGGEKLFF
TGTGCCAGCAGCTTGAGCCAGGGGGGTGAAAAACTGTTTTTT
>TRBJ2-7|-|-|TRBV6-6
CASSYGPYEQYF
TGTGCCAGCAGTTACGGGCCCTACGAGCAGTACTTC
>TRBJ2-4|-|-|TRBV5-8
CASSFRAGKNIQYF
TGTGCCAGCAGCTTCAGGGCAGGAAAAAACATTCAGTACTTC
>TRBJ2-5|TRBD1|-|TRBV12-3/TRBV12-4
CASSSDLGQLHF
TGTGCCAGCAGCTCGGATTTGGGACAGCTTCACTTC
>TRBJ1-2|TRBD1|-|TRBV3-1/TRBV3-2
CASSQVGRGTSNYGYTF
TGTGCCAGCAGCCAAGTGGGCAGGGGGACCTCTAACTATGGCTACACCTTC
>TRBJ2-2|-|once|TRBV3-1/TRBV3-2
CASSQQGNTGELFF
TGTGCCAGCAGCCAACAGGGGAACACCGGGGAGCTGTTTTTT
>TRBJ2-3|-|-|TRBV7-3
CASSSTRRDTQYF
TGTGCCAGCAGCTCCACCCGGAGGGATACGCAGTATTTT
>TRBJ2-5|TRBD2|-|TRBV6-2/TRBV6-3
CASSWTSGTGITETQYF
TGTGCCAGCAGTTGGACTAGCGGGACTGGGATAACGGAGACCCAGTACTTC
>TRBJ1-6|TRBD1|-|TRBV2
CASSESRGTVNSPLHF
TGTGCCAGCAGTGAATCGAGGGGGACAGTGAATTCACCCCTCCACTTT
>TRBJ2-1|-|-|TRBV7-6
CASSLGSGSEQFF
TGTGCCAGCAGTCTAGGTTCGGGGTCGGAGCAGTTCTTC
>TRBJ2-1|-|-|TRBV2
CASSYGPRDNEQFF
TGTGCCAGCAGCTACGGGCCCAGGGACAATGAGCAGTTCTTC
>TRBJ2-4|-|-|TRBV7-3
CASSRTPGPRRENIQYF
TGTGCCAGCAGTCGAACCCCGGGACCGCGGAGGGAAAACATTCAGTACTTC
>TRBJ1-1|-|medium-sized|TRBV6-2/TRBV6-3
CASSYSTSEAFF
TGTGCCAGCAGTTACTCGACTAGTGAAGCTTTCTTT
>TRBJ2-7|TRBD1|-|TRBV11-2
CASSRDRVDSYEQYF
TGTGCCAGCAGCAGGGACAGGGTAGATTCCTACGAGCAGTACTTC
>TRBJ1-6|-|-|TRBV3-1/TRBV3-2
CASSQDLTGNSPLHF
TGTGCCAGCAGCCAAGATTTAACGGGTAATTCACCCCTCCACTTT
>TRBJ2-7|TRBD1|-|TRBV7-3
CASSLGQGAHEQYF
TGTGCCAGCAGCTTAGGACAGGGGGCCCACGAGCAGTACTTC
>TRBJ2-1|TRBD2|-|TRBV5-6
CASSRGLAGFSYNEQFF
TGTGCCAGCAGCCGGGGACTAGCGGGCTTCTCCTACAATGAGCAGTTCTTC
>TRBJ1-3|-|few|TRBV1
CTSSQDTPGTHHSGNTIYF
TGCACCAGCAGCCAAGACACTCCCGGGACACACCACTCTGGAAACACCATATATTTT
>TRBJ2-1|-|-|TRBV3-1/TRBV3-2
CASSQTNEQFF
TGTGCCAGCAGCCAGACTAATGAGCAGTTCTTC
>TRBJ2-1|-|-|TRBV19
CASRADRSSYNEQFF
TGTGCCAGTAGAGCAGACAGGAGCTCCTACAATGAGCAGTTCTTC
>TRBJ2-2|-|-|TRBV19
CASTLMGRNPLGGELFF
TGTGCCAGTACCCTCATGGGGCGGAACCCACTTGGGGGGGAGCTGTTTTTT
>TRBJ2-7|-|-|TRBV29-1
CSVKRSYEQYF
TGCAGCGTTAAGCGGAGCTACGAGCAGTACTTC
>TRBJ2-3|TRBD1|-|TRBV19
CASRGGGTGRGTDTQYF
TGTGCCAGTAGAGGGGGGGGGACAGGGCGAGGCACAGATACGCAGTATTTT
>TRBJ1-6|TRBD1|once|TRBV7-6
CASSRQQGGSSPLHF
TGTGCCAGCAGCCGACAACAGGGGGGTAGCTCACCCCTCCACTTT
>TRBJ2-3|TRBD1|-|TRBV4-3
CASSLDRGGTDTQYF
TGCGCCAGCAGCCTCGACAGGGGGGGCACAGATACGCAGTATTTT
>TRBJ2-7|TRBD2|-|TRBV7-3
CASSQSGGVSYEQYF
TGTGCCAGCAGCCAAAGCGGGGGGGTCTCCTACGAGCAGTACTTC
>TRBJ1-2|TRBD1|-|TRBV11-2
CASSPTGTNYGYTF
TGTGCCAGCAGCCCGACAGGGACTAACTATGGCTACACCTTC
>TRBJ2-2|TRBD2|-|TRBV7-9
CASSLPQRLAGVTGELFF
TGTGCCAGCAGCTTACCTCAACGACTAGCGGGAGTAACCGGGGAGCTGTTTTTT
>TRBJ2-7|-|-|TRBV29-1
CSALPPVSSYEQYF
TGCAGCGCCCTCCCCCCCGTTAGCTCCTACGAGCAGTACTTC
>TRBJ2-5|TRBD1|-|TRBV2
CASSEDRGETQYF
TGTGCCAGCAGTGAGGACAGGGGAGAGACCCAGTACTTC
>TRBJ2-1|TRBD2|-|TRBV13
CASSSWTSGGRNEQFF
TGTGCCAGCAGCTCCTGGACTAGCGGGGGGCGAAATGAGCAGTTCTTC
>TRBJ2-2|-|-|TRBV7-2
CASSLRGGQGTGELFF
TGTGCCAGCAGCTTAAGGGGGGGGCAAGGGACCGGGGAGCTGTTTTTT
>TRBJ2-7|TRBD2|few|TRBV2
CASRERDQSYEQYF
TGTGCCAGCAGGGAGCGGGACCAGTCCTACGAGCAGTACTTC
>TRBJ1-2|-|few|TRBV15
CATSREGGGYGYTF
TGTGCCACCAGCAGAGAGGGCGGGGGATATGGCTACACCTTC
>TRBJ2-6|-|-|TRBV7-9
CASSKDSSGANVLTF
TGTGCCAGCAGCAAGGACAGCTCTGGGGCCAACGTCCTGACTTTC
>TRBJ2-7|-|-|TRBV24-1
CATSDGYEQYF
TGTGCCACCAGTGACGGCTACGAGCAGTACTTC
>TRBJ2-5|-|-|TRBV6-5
CASSTPGRATQYF
TGTGCCAGCAGTACCCCTGGCAGGGCGACCCAGTACTTC
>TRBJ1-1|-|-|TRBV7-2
CASSRGQAFF
TGTGCCAGCAGCCGTGGACAGGCTTTCTTT
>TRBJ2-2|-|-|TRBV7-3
CASSSRNTGELFF
TGTGCCAGCAGCTCGCGGAACACCGGGGAGCTGTTTTTT